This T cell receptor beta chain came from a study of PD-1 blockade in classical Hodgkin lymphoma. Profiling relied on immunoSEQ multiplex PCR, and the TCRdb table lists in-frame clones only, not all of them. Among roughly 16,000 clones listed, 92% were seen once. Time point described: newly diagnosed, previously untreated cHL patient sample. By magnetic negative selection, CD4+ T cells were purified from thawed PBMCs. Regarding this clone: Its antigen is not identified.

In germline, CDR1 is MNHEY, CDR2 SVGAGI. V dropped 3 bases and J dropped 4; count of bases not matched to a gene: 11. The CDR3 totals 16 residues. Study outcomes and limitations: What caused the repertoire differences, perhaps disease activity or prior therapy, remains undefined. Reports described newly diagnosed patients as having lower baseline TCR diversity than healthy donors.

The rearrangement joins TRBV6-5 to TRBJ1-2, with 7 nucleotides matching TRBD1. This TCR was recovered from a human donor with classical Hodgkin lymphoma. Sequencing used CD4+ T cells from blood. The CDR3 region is CASSYGRGLHSYGYTF. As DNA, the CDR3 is TGTGCCAGCAGTTATGGTAGGGGGCTCCACTCCTATGGCTACACCTTC.